The text below deals with one T cell receptor (beta chain). Its antigen is undetermined. The method was immunoSEQ multiplex PCR; TCRdb's version includes in-frame clones alone and lacks a portion of them. The profile covers about 330,000 clones, with 86% appearing a single time and roughly 0.8% taken by the ten largest. The sample originates from a study of cytomegalovirus exposure and HLA in healthy donors. Study-wide findings and caveats: The study listed under 200 cytomegalovirus-associated TCR beta chains. Subsequent analysis revealed that first-cohort TCR clusters tended to co-occur in the 95 to 150 validation repertoires. The study found most TCR sequences rare, yet found some public TCRs in many donors.

Germline V gives CDR1 SGHAT, CDR2 FQNNGV. V was clipped by 0 bases and J by 4 bases; unmatched bases: 3. This CDR3 comprises 15 residues. The rearrangement uses TRBV11-2 and TRBJ2-1, with TRBD1 matching 7 bases. Material: PBMCs. This sequence was found in a young woman in good health and CMV-seronegative. CDR3 region: CASSLDTGQYNEQFF. The CDR3 region has the DNA TGTGCCAGCAGCTTAGATACGGGACAGTACAATGAGCAGTTCTTC.